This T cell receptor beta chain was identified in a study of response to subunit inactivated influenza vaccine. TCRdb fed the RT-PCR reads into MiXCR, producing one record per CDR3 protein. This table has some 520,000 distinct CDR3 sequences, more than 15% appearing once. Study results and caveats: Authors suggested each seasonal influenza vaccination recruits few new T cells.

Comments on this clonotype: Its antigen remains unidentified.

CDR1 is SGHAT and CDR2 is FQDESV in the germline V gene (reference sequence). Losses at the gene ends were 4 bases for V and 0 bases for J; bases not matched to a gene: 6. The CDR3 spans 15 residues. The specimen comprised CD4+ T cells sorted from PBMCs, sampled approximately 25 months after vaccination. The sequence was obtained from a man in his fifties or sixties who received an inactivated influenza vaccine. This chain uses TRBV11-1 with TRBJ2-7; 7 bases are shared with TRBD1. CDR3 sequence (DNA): TGTGCCAGCAGCTCCGGACAGGTACGCTCCTACGAGCAGTACTTC. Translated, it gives CASSSGQVRSYEQYF.